A selection of T cell receptor beta chains follows, all from one sample in a study of graft-versus-host responses after intestinal transplantation. TCRdb's table, derived via immunoSEQ multiplex PCR, lists solely in-frame clones and lacks some. Seen here are some 13,000 clones, roughly two fifths observed once, and the top ten hold about 15%. The sample here was alloreactive CD8+ T cells from a mixed lymphocyte reaction culture, taken before intestinal transplant. The receptors here all came from a human patient who received an intestinal transplant. Both conserved end residues are part of each CDR3. D genes are given only for firm matches. Clone size is given for some rows only: seen once, a few or many times, or a class if the clone is expanded.

d_call j_call clone_size v_call cdr3_nt cdr3_aa
TRBD1 TRBJ2-6 medium-sized TRBV4-3 TGCGCCAGCAGCCCGACAGGGAGTCCCTCTGGGGCCAACGTCCTGACTTTC CASSPTGSPSGANVLTF
TRBD1 TRBJ1-1 few TRBV5-3 TGTGCCAGAAGCTACCGGGACAGGGGGCGGCCCGGGATGAACACTGAAGCTTTCTTT CARSYRDRGRPGMNTEAFF
TRBD1 TRBJ1-6 - TRBV5-6 TGTGCCAGCAGCCACAGGGGAAATTCACCCCTCCACTTT CASSHRGNSPLHF
- TRBJ2-7 few TRBV5-1 TGCGCCAGCAGCTCCCCGGGACAATCCTACGAGCAGTACTTC CASSSPGQSYEQYF
- TRBJ2-1 many TRBV5-1 TGCGCCAGCAGCTTGGCCCCGGATGAGCAGTTCTTC CASSLAPDEQFF
- TRBJ1-1 - TRBV7-9 TGTGCCAGCAGCTTACTTACTGCGAACACTGAAGCTTTCTTT CASSLLTANTEAFF
TRBD2 TRBJ2-1 few TRBV7-2 TGTGCCAGCAGTTCCATCCCGGGACTAGCGGACAATGAGCAGTTCTTC CASSSIPGLADNEQFF
- TRBJ2-7 few TRBV7-6 TGTGCCAGCAGCCTTCACAGGGAAACCTACGAGCAGTACTTC CASSLHRETYEQYF
TRBD2 TRBJ2-7 - TRBV30 TGTGCCTGTACCACGGGACTAGGGAACTACGAGCAGTACTTC CACTTGLGNYEQYF
TRBD2 TRBJ2-7 - TRBV5-4 TGTGCCAGCAGCTTGGTTCTAGCGGGAGGCGAGCAGTACTTC CASSLVLAGGEQYF
- TRBJ1-2 medium-sized TRBV18 TGTGCCAGCTCACCACGGGTTTCTGAGGGTCCAGGGGACTATGGCTACACCTTC CASSPRVSEGPGDYGYTF
- TRBJ1-2 few TRBV6-5 TGTGCCAGCAGTTACGGGGTTACAGGATATGGCTACACCTTC CASSYGVTGYGYTF
TRBD1 TRBJ2-7 - TRBV11-2 TGTGCCAGCAGCCTCGGGACAGGGGGCTACGAGCAGTACTTC CASSLGTGGYEQYF
- TRBJ1-2 medium-sized TRBV4-3 TGCGCCAGCAGCCAATCCCCGTCGGGGGGATACTACCCTAACTATGGCTACACCTTC CASSQSPSGGYYPNYGYTF
TRBD2 TRBJ2-1 - TRBV6-1 TGTGCCAGCAATCAAGCGGGGGGAATTCCCAATGAGCAGTTCTTC CASNQAGGIPNEQFF
- TRBJ2-7 - TRBV5-1 TGCGCCAGCAGCCCAGGGGTCAACGAGCAGTACTTC CASSPGVNEQYF
TRBD2 TRBJ2-1 - TRBV9 TGTGCCAGCAGCATCGGGGGGGCTAGCAATGAGCAGTTCTTC CASSIGGASNEQFF
TRBD1 TRBJ2-1 - TRBV29-1 TGCAGCGTTGACGGGACAGGGGACGGGACTAGATCGTTCTTC CSVDGTGDGTRSFF
TRBD1 TRBJ2-6 - TRBV7-9 TGTGCCAGCACGGGACAGCCCAACACCGGGGCCAACGTCCTGACTTTC CASTGQPNTGANVLTF
- TRBJ1-2 few TRBV20-1 TGCAGTGCTAGAGGGATGGAGGGCTACACCTTC CSARGMEGYTF
- TRBJ1-1 - TRBV5-8 TGTGCCAGCTTCGAGACAGGTATCGTCCCTGAAGCTTTCTTT CASFETGIVPEAFF
- TRBJ1-2 few TRBV9 TGTGCCAGCAGCGTAGGGGGAGGGAACTATGGCTACACCTTC CASSVGGGNYGYTF
- TRBJ1-5 - TRBV18 TGTGCCAGCTCACCAGCCGGGTTTAATCAGCCCCAGCATTTT CASSPAGFNQPQHF
- TRBJ2-7 - TRBV5-4 TGTGCCAGCAGCTTGGGGGCAGGGATGACCTACGAGCAGTACTTC CASSLGAGMTYEQYF
TRBD1 TRBJ2-7 few TRBV2 TGTGCCAGCAGTACAGGGGTCGCCTACGAGCAGTACTTC CASSTGVAYEQYF
TRBD1 TRBJ2-5 - TRBV15 TGTGCCACCAGCAGAGGCCGGGACAGGCCGTACCAAGAGACCCAGTACTTC CATSRGRDRPYQETQYF
- TRBJ2-7 - TRBV21-1 TGTGCCAGCTGTGGGAGGCCTAGCGGATATCCCAACTACGAGCAGTACTTC CASCGRPSGYPNYEQYF
TRBD1 TRBJ2-7 few TRBV6-5 TGTGCCAGCAGTTACGTGGGACAGGGTCTGGACGAGCAGTACTTC CASSYVGQGLDEQYF
- TRBJ2-1 medium-sized TRBV30 TGTGCCTGGGCCCAGGGGGGTACGTACGATGAGCAGTTCTTC CAWAQGGTYDEQFF
- TRBJ2-7 - TRBV27 TGTGCCAGCAGTTTAAGTCCAGGGCTTTACTACGAGCAGTACTTC CASSLSPGLYYEQYF
- TRBJ2-1 - TRBV6-5 TGTGCCAGCAGTTACACCAAGCAGGGAACTGAGCAGTTCTTC CASSYTKQGTEQFF
- TRBJ1-1 few TRBV30 TGTGCCTGTGGGCTGAACACTGAAGCTTTCTTT CACGLNTEAFF
- TRBJ2-3 - TRBV7-9 TGTGCCAGCAGCTTAGGGGCCCTATCGGATACGCAGTATTTT CASSLGALSDTQYF
- TRBJ1-1 medium-sized TRBV5-1 TGCGCCAGCAGCCCCGGACATGTTGAAGCTTTCTTT CASSPGHVEAFF
TRBD1 TRBJ2-7 - TRBV6-6 TGTGCCAGCAGTTACTCGGGGACAGGGGTCGAGCAGTACTTC CASSYSGTGVEQYF
- TRBJ2-7 few TRBV27 TGTGCCAGCAGTTCTACAGGGTGGGGCTACGAGCAGTACTTC CASSSTGWGYEQYF
TRBD2 TRBJ2-7 few TRBV7-6 TGTGCCAGCAGCGAGGGAGCGGGAACGTACGAGCAGTACTTC CASSEGAGTYEQYF
TRBD1 TRBJ2-7 - TRBV4-3 TGCGCCAGCAGCCCCCGGGACAGCACCTACGAGCAGTACTTC CASSPRDSTYEQYF
- TRBJ2-7 few TRBV7-2 TGTGCCAGCAGCTTAGGGGGCCCCCAGGAGTTC CASSLGGPQEF
- TRBJ2-1 - TRBV4-1 TGCGCCAGCAGCCAGGGGGCTGGTGAGCAGTTCTTC CASSQGAGEQFF
TRBD2 TRBJ2-5 few TRBV9 TGTGCCAGCAGCGTGGACGGGACTACACAAGAGACCCAGTACTTC CASSVDGTTQETQYF
TRBD1 TRBJ1-1 few TRBV30 TGTGCCTGGAGTATCCAGGGGGGTTCAGAGGCTTTCTTT CAWSIQGGSEAFF
- TRBJ2-7 - TRBV5-4 TGTGCCAGCAGCTTGGACTTAATCTACGAGCAGTACTTC CASSLDLIYEQYF
- TRBJ2-3 - TRBV29-1 TGCAGCGTTGAGTCCTCTAGCACAGATACGCAGTATTTT CSVESSSTDTQYF
- TRBJ1-5 - TRBV28 TGTGCCAGCAGTTTAGAGGAGAGGGGCAATCAGCCCCAGCATTTT CASSLEERGNQPQHF
- TRBJ1-1 - TRBV5-1 TGCGCCAGCAGCTTCGACAGAGGGAACACTGAAGCTTTCTTT CASSFDRGNTEAFF
TRBD2 TRBJ2-1 once TRBV7-3 TGTGCCAGCAGCTTAATGGGGCTAGCGGGTTACAATGAGCAGTTCTTC CASSLMGLAGYNEQFF